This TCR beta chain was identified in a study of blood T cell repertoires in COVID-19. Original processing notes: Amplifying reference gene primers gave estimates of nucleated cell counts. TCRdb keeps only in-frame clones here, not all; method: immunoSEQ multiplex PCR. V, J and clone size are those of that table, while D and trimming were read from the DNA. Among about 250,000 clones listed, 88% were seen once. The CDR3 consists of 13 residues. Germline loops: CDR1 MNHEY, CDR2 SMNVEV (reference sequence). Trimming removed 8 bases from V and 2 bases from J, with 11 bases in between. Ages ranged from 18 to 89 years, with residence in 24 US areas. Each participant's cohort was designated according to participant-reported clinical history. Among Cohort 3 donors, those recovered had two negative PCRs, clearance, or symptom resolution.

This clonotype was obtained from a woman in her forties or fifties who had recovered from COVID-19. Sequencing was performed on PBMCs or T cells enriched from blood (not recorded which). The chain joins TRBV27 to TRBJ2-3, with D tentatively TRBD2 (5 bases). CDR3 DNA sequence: TGTGCCAGCCAGACTACCTACACAGATACGCAGTATTTT. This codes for CASQTTYTDTQYF.